In this sample, the clone carrying this TCR beta chain turned up once. Antigen specificity is unknown. Researchers grouped second doses given at about 4 or about 12 weeks into one pool. The record originates from a study of T cell responses to AZD1222 COVID-19 vaccine. Study-level results: An increase in Spike-specific TCR breadth and depth was observed after two AZD1222 doses. Donors in the cohort were predominantly white British and more often female, and clonal diversity was possibly underestimated. Spike-wide coverage was observed for vaccine-associated CD4 TCRs, with dominant responses at 160-218 and 743-854.

Clones were read by immunoSEQ multiplex PCR, and TCRdb kept only the in-frame ones, dropping some. In the table there are 100,000 to 150,000 clones, more than 85% of which are singletons. The sample consisted of peripheral blood, taken 28 days after the second AZD1222 dose. The TCR originated in an adult who received the AZD1222 COVID-19 vaccine.

The CDR3: CASSIKGDLAKNIQYF. In DNA form, the CDR3 reads TGTGCCAGTAGTATTAAGGGGGATTTAGCCAAAAACATTCAGTACTTC. This chain links TRBV19 with TRBJ2-4, with TRBD1 as a possible D gene (6 bases). Trimming left V 3 bases short and J 0 bases short, with 12 bases between. Germline V gene lookup returns CDR1 LNHDA and CDR2 SQIVND (reference sequence). This CDR3 has 16 amino acids.